This T cell receptor beta chain stems from a study of T cell responses to AZD1222 COVID-19 vaccine. TCRdb's copy holds only in-frame clones and misses some; the assay was immunoSEQ multiplex PCR. The sample has about 100,000 clones; around nine tenths are singletons. As for this clone: The antigen is undetermined.

Findings of the study overall: In the spike-specific TCR repertoire, nearly half reportedly target unmutated variant regions. Vaccine-related CD4 TCRs covered spike, predominating at 160-218 and 743-854.

The source was peripheral blood, collected on day 0 of AZD1222 vaccination. The TCR sequence derives from an adult in good health.

The CDR3 here is CASSVGIGAFF. CDR3 nucleotides: TGTGCCAGCAGTGTAGGGATCGGAGCTTTCTTT. V gene TRBV25-1 combines with J gene TRBJ1-1; D remains unclear. Germline CDR1 MGHDK, CDR2 SYGVNS. V was trimmed by 4 bases and J by 10 bases, leaving 10 bases between them. The CDR3 sequence is 11 residues long. The variable domain in full, with the rest retrieved from reference TRBV25-1 and TRBJ1-1, is EADIYQTPRYLVIGTGKKITLECSQTMGHDKMYWYQQDPGMELHLIHYSYGVNSTEKGDLSSESTVSRIRTEHFPLTLESARPSHTSQYLCASSVGIGAFFGQGTRLTVV.